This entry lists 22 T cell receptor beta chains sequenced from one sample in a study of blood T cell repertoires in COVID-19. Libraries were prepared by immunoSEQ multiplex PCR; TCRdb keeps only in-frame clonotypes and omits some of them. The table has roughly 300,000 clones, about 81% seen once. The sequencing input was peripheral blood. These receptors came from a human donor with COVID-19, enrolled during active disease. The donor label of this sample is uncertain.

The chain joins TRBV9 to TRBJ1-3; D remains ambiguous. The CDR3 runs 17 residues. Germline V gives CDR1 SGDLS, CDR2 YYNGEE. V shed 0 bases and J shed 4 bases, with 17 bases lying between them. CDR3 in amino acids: CASSVVARPDGGNTIYF. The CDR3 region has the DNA TGTGCCAGCAGCGTAGTAGCCCGCCCGGATGGGGGAAACACCATATATTTT. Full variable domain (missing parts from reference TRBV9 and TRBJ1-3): DSGVTQTPKHLITATGQRVTLRCSPRSGDLSVYWYQQSLDQGLQFLIQYYNGEERAKGNILERFSAQQFPDLHSELNLSSLELGDSALYFCASSVVARPDGGNTIYFGEGSWLTVV.

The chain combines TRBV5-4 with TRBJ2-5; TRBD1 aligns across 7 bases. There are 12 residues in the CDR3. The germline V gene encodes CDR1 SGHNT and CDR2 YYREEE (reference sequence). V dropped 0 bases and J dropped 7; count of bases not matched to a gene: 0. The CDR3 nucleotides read TGTGCCAGCAGCTTGGCAGGGGGGACCCAGTACTTC. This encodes CASSLAGGTQYF.

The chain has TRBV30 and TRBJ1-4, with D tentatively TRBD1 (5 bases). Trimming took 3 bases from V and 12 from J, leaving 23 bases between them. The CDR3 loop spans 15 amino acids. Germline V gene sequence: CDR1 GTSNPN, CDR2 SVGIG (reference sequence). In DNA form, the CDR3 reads TGTGCCTGGAGCGACTTGGGGGGGACGGCCGAGGAACTGTTTTTT. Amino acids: CAWSDLGGTAEELFF.

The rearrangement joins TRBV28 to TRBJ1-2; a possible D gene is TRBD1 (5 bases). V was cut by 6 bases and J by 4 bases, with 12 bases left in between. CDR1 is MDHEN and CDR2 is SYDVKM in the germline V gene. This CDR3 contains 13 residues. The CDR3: CASSQRRGYGYTF. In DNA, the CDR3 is TGTGCCAGCAGCCAGAGGAGGGGCTATGGCTACACCTTC.

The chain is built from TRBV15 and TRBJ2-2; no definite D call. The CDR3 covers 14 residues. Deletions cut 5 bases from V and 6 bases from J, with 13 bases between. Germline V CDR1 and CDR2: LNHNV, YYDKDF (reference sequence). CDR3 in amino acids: CATSARHRAGELFF. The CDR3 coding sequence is TGTGCCACCAGCGCCCGTCACCGAGCCGGGGAGCTGTTTTTT.

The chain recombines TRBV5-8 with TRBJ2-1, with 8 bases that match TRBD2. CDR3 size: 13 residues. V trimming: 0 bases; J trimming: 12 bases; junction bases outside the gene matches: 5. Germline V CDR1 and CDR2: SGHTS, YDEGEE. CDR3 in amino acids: CASSLEAGAGQFF. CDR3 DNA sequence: TGTGCCAGCAGCTTGGAAGCGGGAGCTGGGCAGTTCTTC.

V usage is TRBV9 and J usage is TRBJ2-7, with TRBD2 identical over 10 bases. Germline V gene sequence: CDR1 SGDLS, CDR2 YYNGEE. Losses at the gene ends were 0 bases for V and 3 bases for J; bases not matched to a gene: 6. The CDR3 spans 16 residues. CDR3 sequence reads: CASSVGGTSGIYEQYF. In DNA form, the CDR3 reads TGTGCCAGCAGCGTAGGAGGAACTAGCGGGATCTACGAGCAGTACTTC.

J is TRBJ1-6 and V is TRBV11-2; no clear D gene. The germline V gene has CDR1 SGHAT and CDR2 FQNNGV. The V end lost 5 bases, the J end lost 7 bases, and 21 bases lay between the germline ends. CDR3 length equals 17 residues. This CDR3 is CASSPITPYLGNSPLHF. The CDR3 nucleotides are TGTGCCAGCAGCCCAATTACCCCGTACCTCGGGAATTCACCCCTCCACTTT. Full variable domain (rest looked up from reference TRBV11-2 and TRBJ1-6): EAGVAQSPRYKIIEKRQSVAFWCNPISGHATLYWYQQILGQGPKLLIQFQNNGVVDDSQLPKDRFSAERLKGVDSTLKIQPAKLEDSAVYLCASSPITPYLGNSPLHFGNGTRLTVT.

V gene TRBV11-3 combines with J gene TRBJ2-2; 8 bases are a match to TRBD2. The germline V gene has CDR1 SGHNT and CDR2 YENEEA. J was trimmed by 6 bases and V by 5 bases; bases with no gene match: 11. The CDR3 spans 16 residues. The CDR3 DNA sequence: TGTGCCAGCAGCCCTCGAAGCGGGAGCACAGCCGGGGAGCTGTTTTTT. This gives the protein CASSPRSGSTAGELFF.

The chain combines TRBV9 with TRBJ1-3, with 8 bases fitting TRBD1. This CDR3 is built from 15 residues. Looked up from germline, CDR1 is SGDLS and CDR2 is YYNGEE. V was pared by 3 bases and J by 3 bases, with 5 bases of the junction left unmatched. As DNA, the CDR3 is TGTGCCAGCAGCGCGCTACAGGGGGGTGGAAACACCATATATTTT. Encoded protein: CASSALQGGGNTIYF.

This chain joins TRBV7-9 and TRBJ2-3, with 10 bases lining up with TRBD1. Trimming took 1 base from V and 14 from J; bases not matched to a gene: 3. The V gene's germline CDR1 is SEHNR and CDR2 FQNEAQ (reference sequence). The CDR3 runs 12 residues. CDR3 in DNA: TGTGCCAGCAGCTTAGGACAGGGGGCAGTGTATTTT. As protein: CASSLGQGAVYF.

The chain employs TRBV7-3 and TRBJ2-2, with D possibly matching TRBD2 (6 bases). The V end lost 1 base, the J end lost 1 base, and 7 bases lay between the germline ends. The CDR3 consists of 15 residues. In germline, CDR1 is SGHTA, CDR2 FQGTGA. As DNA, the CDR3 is TGTGCCAGCAGCTTAAGGAGGGTGAACACCGGGGAGCTGTTTTTT. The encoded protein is CASSLRRVNTGELFF.

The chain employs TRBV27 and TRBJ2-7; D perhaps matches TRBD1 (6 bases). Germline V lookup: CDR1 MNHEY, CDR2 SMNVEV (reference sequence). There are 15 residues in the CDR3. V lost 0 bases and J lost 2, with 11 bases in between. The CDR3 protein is CASSLSAGAPYEQYF. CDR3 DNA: TGTGCCAGCAGTTTATCGGCAGGGGCTCCCTACGAGCAGTACTTC.

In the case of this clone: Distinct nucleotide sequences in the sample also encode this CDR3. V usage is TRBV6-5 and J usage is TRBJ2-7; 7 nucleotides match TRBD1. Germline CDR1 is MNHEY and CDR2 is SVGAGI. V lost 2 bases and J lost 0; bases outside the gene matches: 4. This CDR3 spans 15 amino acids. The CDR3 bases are TGTGCCAGCAGTTACAGGGGGCACAGCTCCTACGAGCAGTACTTC. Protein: CASSYRGHSSYEQYF.

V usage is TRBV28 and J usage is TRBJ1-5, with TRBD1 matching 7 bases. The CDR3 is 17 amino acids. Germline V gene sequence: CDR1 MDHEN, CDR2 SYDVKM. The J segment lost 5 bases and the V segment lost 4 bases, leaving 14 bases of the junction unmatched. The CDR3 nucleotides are TGTGCCAGCAGTTACGGGGTGGGCGACAGGGTCGATCAGCCCCAGCATTTT. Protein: CASSYGVGDRVDQPQHF. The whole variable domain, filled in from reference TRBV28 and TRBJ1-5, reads DVKVTQSSRYLVKRTGEKVFLECVQDMDHENMFWYRQDPGLGLRLIYFSYDVKMKEKGDIPEGYSVSREKKERFSLILESASTNQTSMYLCASSYGVGDRVDQPQHFGDGTRLSIL.

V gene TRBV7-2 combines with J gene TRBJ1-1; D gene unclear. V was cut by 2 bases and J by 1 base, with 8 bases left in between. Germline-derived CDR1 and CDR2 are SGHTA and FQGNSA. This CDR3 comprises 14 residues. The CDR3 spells CASSLRAGNTEAFF. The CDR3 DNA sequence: TGTGCCAGCAGCTTACGAGCGGGGAACACTGAAGCTTTCTTT. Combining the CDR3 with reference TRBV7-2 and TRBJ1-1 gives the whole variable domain GAGVSQSPSNKVTEKGKDVELRCDPISGHTALYWYRQSLGQGLEFLIYFQGNSAPDKSGLPSDRFSAERTGGSVSTLTIQRTQQEDSAVYLCASSLRAGNTEAFFGQGTRLTVV.

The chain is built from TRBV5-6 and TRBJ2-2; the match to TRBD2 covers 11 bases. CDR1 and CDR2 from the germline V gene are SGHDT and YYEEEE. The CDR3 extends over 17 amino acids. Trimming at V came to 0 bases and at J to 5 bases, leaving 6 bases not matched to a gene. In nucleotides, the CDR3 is TGTGCCAGCAGCTTGGTGGCTAGCGGGAGGAGAACCGGGGAGCTGTTTTTT. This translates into CASSLVASGRRTGELFF.

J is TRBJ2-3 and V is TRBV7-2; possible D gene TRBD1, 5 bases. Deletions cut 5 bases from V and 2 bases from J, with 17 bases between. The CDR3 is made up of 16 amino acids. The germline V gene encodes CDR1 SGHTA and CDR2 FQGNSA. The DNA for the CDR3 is TGTGCCAGCAGCGAAGGGGTTTCTAAGGTCACAGATACGCAGTATTTT. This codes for CASSEGVSKVTDTQYF.

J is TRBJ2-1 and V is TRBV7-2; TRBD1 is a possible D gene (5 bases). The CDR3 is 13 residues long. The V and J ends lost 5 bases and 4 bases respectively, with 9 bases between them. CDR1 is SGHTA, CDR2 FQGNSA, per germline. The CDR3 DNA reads TGTGCCAGCAGCCCAGGGCGGTACAATGAGCAGTTCTTC. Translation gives CASSPGRYNEQFF.

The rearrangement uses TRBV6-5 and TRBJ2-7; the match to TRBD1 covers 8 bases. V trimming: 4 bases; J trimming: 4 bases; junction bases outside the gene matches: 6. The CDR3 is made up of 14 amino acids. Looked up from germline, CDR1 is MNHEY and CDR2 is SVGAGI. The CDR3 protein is CASSFQQGAYEQYF. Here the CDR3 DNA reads TGTGCCAGCAGTTTTCAGCAGGGGGCTTACGAGCAGTACTTC.

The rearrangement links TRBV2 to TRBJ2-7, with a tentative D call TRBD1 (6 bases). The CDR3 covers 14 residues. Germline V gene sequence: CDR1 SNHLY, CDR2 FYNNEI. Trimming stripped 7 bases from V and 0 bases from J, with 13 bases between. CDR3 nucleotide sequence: TGTGCCAGCAAACGGGACACGGCCTCCTACGAGCAGTACTTC. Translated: CASKRDTASYEQYF.

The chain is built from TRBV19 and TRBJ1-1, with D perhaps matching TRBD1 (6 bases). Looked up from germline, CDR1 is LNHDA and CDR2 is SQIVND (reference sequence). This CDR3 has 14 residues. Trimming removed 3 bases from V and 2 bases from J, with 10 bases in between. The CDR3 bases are TGTGCCAGTAGTATCAGGGGCGTTAACACTGAAGCTTTCTTT. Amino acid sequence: CASSIRGVNTEAFF. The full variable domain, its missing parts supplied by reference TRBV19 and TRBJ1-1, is DGGITQSPKYLFRKEGQNVTLSCEQNLNHDAMYWYRQDPGQGLRLIYYSQIVNDFQKGDIAEGYSVSREKKESFPLTVTSAQKNPTAFYLCASSIRGVNTEAFFGQGTRLTVV.